A selection of T cell receptor beta chains follows, all from one sample in a study of CD8 T cells in Susac syndrome. TCRdb reprocessed the immunoSEQ multiplex PCR reads via MiXCR and lists one record per CDR3 protein. Counted here are 180,000 or so distinct CDR3 sequences, 95% occurring once; the ten biggest clones make up roughly 0.1%. Sequenced material: CD4+ T cells from PBMCs. These receptors all come from a human donor in good health. Each CDR3 is given with its conserved first and last residue. The order of the fields is clone size, J gene, V gene, CDR3 length, CDR3 protein. Size is omitted from some rows. Given values are once, few, many or a class for expanded clones.

clone_size: NA
j_call: TRBJ2-5
v_call: TRBV20-1
cdr3_length: 14
cdr3_aa: CSAPKPGVGETQYF

clone_size: NA
j_call: TRBJ2-1
v_call: TRBV5-4
cdr3_length: 15
cdr3_aa: CASRYDRGRNNEQFF

clone_size: NA
j_call: TRBJ1-5
v_call: TRBV20-1
cdr3_length: 13
cdr3_aa: CSAGTVDDQPQHF

clone_size: NA
j_call: TRBJ1-1
v_call: TRBV4-2
cdr3_length: 14
cdr3_aa: CASSQGTADTEAFF

clone_size: NA
j_call: TRBJ1-4
v_call: TRBV7-9
cdr3_length: 13
cdr3_aa: CASSGTVFEKLFF

clone_size: NA
j_call: TRBJ1-5
v_call: TRBV3-1
cdr3_length: 14
cdr3_aa: CASSQETGNQPQHF

clone_size: NA
j_call: TRBJ2-3
v_call: TRBV5-1
cdr3_length: 14
cdr3_aa: CASSRGLATDTQYF

clone_size: NA
j_call: TRBJ2-2
v_call: TRBV9
cdr3_length: 11
cdr3_aa: CASRGFGELFF

clone_size: NA
j_call: TRBJ1-1
v_call: TRBV4-3
cdr3_length: 14
cdr3_aa: CASSQRRVGTEAFF

clone_size: NA
j_call: TRBJ2-7
v_call: TRBV27
cdr3_length: 16
cdr3_aa: CASSSRGGGGSYEQYF

clone_size: NA
j_call: TRBJ1-4
v_call: TRBV23-1
cdr3_length: 14
cdr3_aa: CASQGAATNEKLFF

clone_size: NA
j_call: TRBJ1-1
v_call: TRBV6-2/TRBV6-3
cdr3_length: 11
cdr3_aa: CASSYITEAFF

clone_size: NA
j_call: TRBJ2-3
v_call: TRBV20-1
cdr3_length: 12
cdr3_aa: CSAHTVGDTQYF

clone_size: NA
j_call: TRBJ2-7
v_call: TRBV5-4
cdr3_length: 16
cdr3_aa: CASSFWGTGRYYEQYF

clone_size: NA
j_call: TRBJ2-1
v_call: TRBV29-1
cdr3_length: 12
cdr3_aa: CSAGRGDNEQFF

clone_size: NA
j_call: TRBJ2-3
v_call: TRBV25-1
cdr3_length: 15
cdr3_aa: CASRNTGDSTDTQYF

clone_size: NA
j_call: TRBJ2-7
v_call: TRBV20-1
cdr3_length: 13
cdr3_aa: CSASLTGGHEQYF

clone_size: NA
j_call: TRBJ2-6
v_call: TRBV19
cdr3_length: 16
cdr3_aa: CASKGHGSSGANVLTF

clone_size: NA
j_call: TRBJ2-1
v_call: TRBV20-1
cdr3_length: 15
cdr3_aa: CSAIYERGNYNEQFF

clone_size: NA
j_call: TRBJ2-5
v_call: TRBV7-2
cdr3_length: 13
cdr3_aa: CASSRVREETQYF

clone_size: NA
j_call: TRBJ1-4
v_call: TRBV4-1
cdr3_length: 18
cdr3_aa: CASSQITGSPATNEKLFF

clone_size: NA
j_call: TRBJ1-5
v_call: TRBV19
cdr3_length: 15
cdr3_aa: CASSIAVGGNQPQHF

clone_size: NA
j_call: TRBJ2-2
v_call: TRBV9
cdr3_length: 16
cdr3_aa: CASSVGGIGLYEELFF

clone_size: NA
j_call: TRBJ1-1
v_call: TRBV11-2
cdr3_length: 16
cdr3_aa: CASSLALGTGGTEAFF

clone_size: NA
j_call: TRBJ1-1
v_call: TRBV6-1
cdr3_length: 16
cdr3_aa: CASSTAGTGMVTEAFF

clone_size: NA
j_call: TRBJ1-6
v_call: TRBV9
cdr3_length: 16
cdr3_aa: CASSASQSSYNSPLHF

clone_size: once
j_call: TRBJ2-1
v_call: TRBV29-1
cdr3_length: 12
cdr3_aa: CSVGLADNEQFF

clone_size: NA
j_call: TRBJ1-5
v_call: TRBV3-1
cdr3_length: 17
cdr3_aa: CASSPQAGPLDNQPQHF

clone_size: NA
j_call: TRBJ2-6
v_call: TRBV29-1
cdr3_length: 12
cdr3_aa: CSVVAGANVLTF

clone_size: NA
j_call: TRBJ2-1
v_call: TRBV7-2
cdr3_length: 19
cdr3_aa: CASSKVVLEGPSSYNEQFF

clone_size: NA
j_call: TRBJ2-1
v_call: TRBV6-2/TRBV6-3
cdr3_length: 13
cdr3_aa: CASSSVRGLEQFF

clone_size: NA
j_call: TRBJ2-1
v_call: TRBV18
cdr3_length: 14
cdr3_aa: CASSPTKSGDEQFF

clone_size: NA
j_call: TRBJ1-6
v_call: TRBV7-9
cdr3_length: 12
cdr3_aa: CASSESNSPLHF

clone_size: NA
j_call: TRBJ2-5
v_call: TRBV29-1
cdr3_length: 14
cdr3_aa: CSARDSGGPETQYF

clone_size: NA
j_call: TRBJ1-1
v_call: TRBV29-1
cdr3_length: 13
cdr3_aa: CSVGGGSGDEAFF

clone_size: NA
j_call: TRBJ1-1
v_call: TRBV6-5
cdr3_length: 16
cdr3_aa: CASSYSSGRTNTEAFF

clone_size: NA
j_call: TRBJ1-5
v_call: TRBV30
cdr3_length: 14
cdr3_aa: CAWSSLRGNQPQHF

clone_size: NA
j_call: TRBJ2-3
v_call: TRBV11-2
cdr3_length: 16
cdr3_aa: CASSFGQMVVTDTQYF

clone_size: NA
j_call: TRBJ2-1
v_call: TRBV5-1
cdr3_length: 11
cdr3_aa: CASSSANEQFF

clone_size: NA
j_call: TRBJ2-1
v_call: TRBV2
cdr3_length: 11
cdr3_aa: CASTLEWTAVF

clone_size: NA
j_call: TRBJ1-2
v_call: TRBV4-1
cdr3_length: 16
cdr3_aa: CASSHSGREPGYGYTF

clone_size: NA
j_call: TRBJ2-3
v_call: TRBV11-2
cdr3_length: 15
cdr3_aa: CASSLRGQSTDTQYF